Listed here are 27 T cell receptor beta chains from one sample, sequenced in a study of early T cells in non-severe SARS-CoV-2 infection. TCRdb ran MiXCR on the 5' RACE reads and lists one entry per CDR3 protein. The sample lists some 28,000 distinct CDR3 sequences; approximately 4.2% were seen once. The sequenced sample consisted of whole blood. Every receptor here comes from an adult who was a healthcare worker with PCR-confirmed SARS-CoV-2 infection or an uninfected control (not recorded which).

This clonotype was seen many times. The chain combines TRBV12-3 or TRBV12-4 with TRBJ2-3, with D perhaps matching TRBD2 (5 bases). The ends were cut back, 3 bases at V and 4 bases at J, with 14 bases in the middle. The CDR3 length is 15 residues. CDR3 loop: CASSFIRAVPDTQYF. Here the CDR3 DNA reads TGTGCCAGCAGTTTTATACGAGCGGTTCCAGATACGCAGTATTTT.

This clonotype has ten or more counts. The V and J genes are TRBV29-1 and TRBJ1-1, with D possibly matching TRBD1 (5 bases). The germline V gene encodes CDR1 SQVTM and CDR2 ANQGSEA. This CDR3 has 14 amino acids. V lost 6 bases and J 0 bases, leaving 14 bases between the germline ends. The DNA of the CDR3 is TGCAGCGTGGCTAAGACAGCCATGAACACTGAAGCTTTCTTT. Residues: CSVAKTAMNTEAFF.

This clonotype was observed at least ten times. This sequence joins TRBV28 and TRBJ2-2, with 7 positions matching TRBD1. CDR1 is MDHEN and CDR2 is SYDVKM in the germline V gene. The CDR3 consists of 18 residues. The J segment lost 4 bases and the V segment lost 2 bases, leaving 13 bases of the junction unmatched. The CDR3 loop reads CASSLRKHSGGGTGELFF. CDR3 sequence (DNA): TGTGCCAGCAGTTTAAGAAAACATTCAGGGGGTGGCACCGGGGAGCTGTTTTTT.

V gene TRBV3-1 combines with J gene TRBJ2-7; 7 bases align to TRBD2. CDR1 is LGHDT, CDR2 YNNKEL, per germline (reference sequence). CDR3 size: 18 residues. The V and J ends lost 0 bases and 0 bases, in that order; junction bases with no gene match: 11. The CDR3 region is CASSQDLASGHHSYEQYF. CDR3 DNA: TGTGCCAGCAGCCAAGATTTAGCTAGCGGCCACCACTCCTACGAGCAGTACTTC.

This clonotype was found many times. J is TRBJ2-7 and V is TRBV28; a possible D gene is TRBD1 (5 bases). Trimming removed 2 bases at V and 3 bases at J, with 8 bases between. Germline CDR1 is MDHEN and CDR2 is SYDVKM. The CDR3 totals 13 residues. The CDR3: CASSLPGRYEQYF. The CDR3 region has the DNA TGTGCCAGCAGTTTACCAGGGCGCTACGAGCAGTACTTC.

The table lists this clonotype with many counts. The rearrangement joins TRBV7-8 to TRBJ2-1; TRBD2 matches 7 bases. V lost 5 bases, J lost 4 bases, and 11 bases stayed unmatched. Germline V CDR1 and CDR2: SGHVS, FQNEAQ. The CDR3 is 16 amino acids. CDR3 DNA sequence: TGTGCCAGCAGCCCGAGAACTAGCGCGACTTACAATGAGCAGTTCTTC. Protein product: CASSPRTSATYNEQFF.

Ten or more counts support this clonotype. CDR3 nucleotide sequence: TGCGCCAGCAGCTTGAATCAGGACACTGAAGCTTTCTTT. Its translation is CASSLNQDTEAFF. The chain carries TRBV5-1 and TRBJ1-1; no firm D call. The CDR3 is 13 residues long. Germline CDR1 and CDR2: SGHRS and YFSETQ. V was clipped by 1 base and J by 3 bases, with 7 bases between them.

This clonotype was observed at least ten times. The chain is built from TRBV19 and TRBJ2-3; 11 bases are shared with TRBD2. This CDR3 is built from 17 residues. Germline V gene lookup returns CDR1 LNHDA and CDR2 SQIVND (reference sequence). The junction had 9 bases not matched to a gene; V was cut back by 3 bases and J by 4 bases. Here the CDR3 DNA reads TGTGCCAGTAGTATTGGGCTAGCGGGGGGCCGAGCAGATACGCAGTATTTT. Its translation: CASSIGLAGGRADTQYF.

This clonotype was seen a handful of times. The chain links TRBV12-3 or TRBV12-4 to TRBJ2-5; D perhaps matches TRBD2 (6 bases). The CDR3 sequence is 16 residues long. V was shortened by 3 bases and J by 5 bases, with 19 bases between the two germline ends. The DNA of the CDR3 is TGTGCCAGCAGTTTGGCAGGAGGGCCGCGGGGCGAGACCCAGTACTTC. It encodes CASSLAGGPRGETQYF.

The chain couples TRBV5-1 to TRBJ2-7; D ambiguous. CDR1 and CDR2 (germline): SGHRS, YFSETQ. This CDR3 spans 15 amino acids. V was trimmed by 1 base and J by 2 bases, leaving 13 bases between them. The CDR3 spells CASSLSAFQPYEQYF. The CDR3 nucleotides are TGCGCCAGCAGCTTGTCGGCCTTCCAGCCCTACGAGCAGTACTTC.

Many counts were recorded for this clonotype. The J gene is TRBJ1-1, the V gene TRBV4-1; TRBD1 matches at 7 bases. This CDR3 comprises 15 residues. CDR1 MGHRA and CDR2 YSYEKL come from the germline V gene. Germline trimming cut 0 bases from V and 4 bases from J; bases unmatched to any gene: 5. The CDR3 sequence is CASSQESRGSTEAFF. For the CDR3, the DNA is TGCGCCAGCAGCCAAGAGAGCAGGGGGAGCACTGAAGCTTTCTTT.

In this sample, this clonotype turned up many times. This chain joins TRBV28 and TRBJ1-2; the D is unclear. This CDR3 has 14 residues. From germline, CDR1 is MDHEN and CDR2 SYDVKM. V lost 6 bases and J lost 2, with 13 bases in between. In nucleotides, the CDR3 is TGTGCCAGCAGATCTCCTATCGGGAACTATGGCTACACCTTC. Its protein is CASRSPIGNYGYTF.

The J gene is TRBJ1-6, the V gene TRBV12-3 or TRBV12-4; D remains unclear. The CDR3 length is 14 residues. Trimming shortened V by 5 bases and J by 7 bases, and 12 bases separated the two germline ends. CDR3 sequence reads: CASSPKGRNSPLHF. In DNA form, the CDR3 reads TGTGCCAGCAGTCCCAAGGGCCGGAATTCACCCCTCCACTTT.

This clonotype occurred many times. In DNA, the CDR3 is TGTGCCACCAGTGATTCCCGGCCGGGGACCGGGGAGCTGTTTTTT. As protein: CATSDSRPGTGELFF. V is TRBV24-1 and J is TRBJ2-2; tentatively, D is TRBD2 (5 bases). The germline CDR1 and CDR2 sequences are KGHDR and SFDVKD. V was pared by 2 bases and J by 5 bases, with 11 bases between. The CDR3 runs to 15 residues.

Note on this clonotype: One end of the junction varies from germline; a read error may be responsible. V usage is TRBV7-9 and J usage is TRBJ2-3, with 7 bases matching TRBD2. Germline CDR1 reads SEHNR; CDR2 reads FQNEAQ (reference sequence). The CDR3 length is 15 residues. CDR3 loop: CASSLAEYFADTQYF. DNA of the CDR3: TGTGCCAGCAGCCTAGCGGAGTATTTTGCAGATACGCAGTATTTT.

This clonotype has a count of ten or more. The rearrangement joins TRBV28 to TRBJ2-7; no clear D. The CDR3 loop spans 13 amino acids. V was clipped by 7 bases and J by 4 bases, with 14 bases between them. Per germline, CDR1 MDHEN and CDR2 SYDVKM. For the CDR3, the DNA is TGTGCCAGCACCGCCGGCCAGGTATACGAGCAGTACTTC. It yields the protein CASTAGQVYEQYF.

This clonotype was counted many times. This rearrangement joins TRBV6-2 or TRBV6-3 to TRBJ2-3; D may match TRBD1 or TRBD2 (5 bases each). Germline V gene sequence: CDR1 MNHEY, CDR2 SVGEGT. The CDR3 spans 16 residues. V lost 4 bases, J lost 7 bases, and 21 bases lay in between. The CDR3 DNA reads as TGTGCCAGCAGTTCCCCCGGGACCACGATCAGATATACGCAGTATTTT. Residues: CASSSPGTTIRYTQYF.

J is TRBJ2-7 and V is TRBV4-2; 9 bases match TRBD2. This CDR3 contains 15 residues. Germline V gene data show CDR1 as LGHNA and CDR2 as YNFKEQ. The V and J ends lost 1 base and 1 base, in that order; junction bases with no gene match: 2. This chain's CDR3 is CASSQASGGSYEQYF. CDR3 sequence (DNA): TGTGCCAGCAGCCAAGCCAGCGGGGGGTCCTACGAGCAGTACTTC.

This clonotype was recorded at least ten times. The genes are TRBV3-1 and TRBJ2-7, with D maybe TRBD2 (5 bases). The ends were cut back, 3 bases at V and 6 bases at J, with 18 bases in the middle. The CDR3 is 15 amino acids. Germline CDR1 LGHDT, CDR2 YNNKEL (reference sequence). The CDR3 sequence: CASSQGTGLAREQYF. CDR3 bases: TGTGCCAGCAGCCAGGGTACGGGGTTGGCGCGCGAGCAGTACTTC.

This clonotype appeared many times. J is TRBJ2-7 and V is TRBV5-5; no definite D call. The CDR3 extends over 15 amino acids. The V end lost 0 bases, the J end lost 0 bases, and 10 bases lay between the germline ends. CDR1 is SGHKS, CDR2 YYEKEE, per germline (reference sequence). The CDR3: CASSLVATLSYEQYF. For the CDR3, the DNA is TGTGCCAGCAGCTTGGTGGCAACTCTCTCCTACGAGCAGTACTTC.

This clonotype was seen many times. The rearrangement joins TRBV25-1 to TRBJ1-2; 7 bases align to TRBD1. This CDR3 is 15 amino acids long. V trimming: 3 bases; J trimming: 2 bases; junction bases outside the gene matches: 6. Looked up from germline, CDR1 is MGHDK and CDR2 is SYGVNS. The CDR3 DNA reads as TGTGCCAGCAGTGATCCTAGGACAGGAAACTATGGCTACACCTTC. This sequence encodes CASSDPRTGNYGYTF.

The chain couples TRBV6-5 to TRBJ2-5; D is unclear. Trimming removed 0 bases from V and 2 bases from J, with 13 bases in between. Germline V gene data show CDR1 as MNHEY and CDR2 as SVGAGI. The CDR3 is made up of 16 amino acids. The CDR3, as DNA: TGTGCCAGCAGTTACTCGACTCTGGAACAGCAAGAGACCCAGTACTTC. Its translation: CASSYSTLEQQETQYF.

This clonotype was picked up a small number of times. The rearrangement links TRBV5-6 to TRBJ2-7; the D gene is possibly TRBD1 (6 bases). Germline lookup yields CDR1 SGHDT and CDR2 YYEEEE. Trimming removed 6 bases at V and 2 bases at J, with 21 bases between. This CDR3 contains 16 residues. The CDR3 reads CASTIGVAGDTYEQYF. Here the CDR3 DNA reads TGTGCCAGCACCATTGGGGTTGCAGGGGACACCTACGAGCAGTACTTC.

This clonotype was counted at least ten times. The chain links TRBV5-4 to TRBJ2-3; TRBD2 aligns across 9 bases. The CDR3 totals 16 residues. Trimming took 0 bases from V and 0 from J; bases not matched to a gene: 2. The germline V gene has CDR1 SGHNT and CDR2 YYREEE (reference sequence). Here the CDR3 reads CASSLATSGSTDTQYF. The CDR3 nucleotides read TGTGCCAGCAGCTTGGCAACTAGCGGGAGCACAGATACGCAGTATTTT. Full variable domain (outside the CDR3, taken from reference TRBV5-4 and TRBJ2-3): ETGVTQSPTHLIKTRGQQVTLRCSSQSGHNTVSWYQQALGQGPQFIFQYYREEENGRGNFPPRFSGLQFPNYSSELNVNALELDDSALYLCASSLATSGSTDTQYFGPGTRLTVL.

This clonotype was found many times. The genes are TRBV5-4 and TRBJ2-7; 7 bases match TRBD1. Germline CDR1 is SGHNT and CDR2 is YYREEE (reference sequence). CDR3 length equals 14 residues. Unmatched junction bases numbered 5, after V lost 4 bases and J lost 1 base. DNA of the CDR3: TGTGCCAGCAGCCCGACAGGGCCATCCTACGAGCAGTACTTC. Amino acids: CASSPTGPSYEQYF.

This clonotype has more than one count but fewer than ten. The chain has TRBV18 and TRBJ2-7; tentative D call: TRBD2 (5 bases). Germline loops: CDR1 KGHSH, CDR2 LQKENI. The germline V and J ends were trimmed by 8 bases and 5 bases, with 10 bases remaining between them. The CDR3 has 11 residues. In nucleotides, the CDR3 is TGTGCCAGCGCGATGAGGGACGAGCAGTACTTC. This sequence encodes CASAMRDEQYF.

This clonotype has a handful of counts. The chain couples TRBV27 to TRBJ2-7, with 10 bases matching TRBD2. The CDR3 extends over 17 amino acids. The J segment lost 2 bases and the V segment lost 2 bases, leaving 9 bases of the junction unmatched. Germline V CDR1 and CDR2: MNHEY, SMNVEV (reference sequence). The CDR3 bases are TGTGCCAGCAGTTTAGGGCTAGCGGGAGTCGGAACCTACGAGCAGTACTTC. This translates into CASSLGLAGVGTYEQYF.